The entry that follows covers one T cell receptor (beta chain) sequence. The data belong to a study of follicular helper T cells after annual influenza vaccination. Clones were sequenced by immunoSEQ multiplex PCR, and TCRdb holds only the in-frame ones, with some missing. The sample holds roughly 8,000 clones; roughly 80% are singletons and the top ten take about 1.8%. Sample time point: 2014-2015 season, 7 days after vaccination. The length of the CDR3 is 14 residues. Germline loops: CDR1 SEHNR, CDR2 FQNEAQ (reference sequence). V was pared by 5 bases and J by 15 bases, with 11 bases of the junction left unmatched.

V usage is TRBV7-9 and J usage is TRBJ2-2, with 11 bases matching TRBD2. This clonotype originated in an adult who received the influenza vaccine. This specimen was CXCR5+ CD38- circulating T follicular helper cells from blood, taken 7 days after influenza vaccination. The sample's subset: circulating Tfh, non-naive CD4+CXCR5+PD-1+ (ICOS+CD38+ or ICOS-CD38-). The DNA for the CDR3 is TGTGCCAGCAGCACCACTAGCGGGGGCCCTTCGGTGTTTTTT. Protein product: CASSTTSGGPSVFF.